The rows below give T cell receptor beta chains drawn from one sample of a study of cytomegalovirus exposure and HLA in healthy donors. Clones were read by immunoSEQ multiplex PCR, and TCRdb kept only the in-frame ones, dropping some. The sample includes about 190,000 clones, around 83% of them seen just once. The sequenced material came from PBMCs. These receptors were obtained from a man in his fifties or sixties in good health and CMV-seronegative. The CDR3 runs from the conserved cysteine through the conserved F or W. Each record gives: clone size, D gene, V gene, CDR3 length, J gene, CDR3 DNA, CDR3 protein. D genes are given only for firm matches. Rows give clone size only sometimes, using once, few, many, or a class for an expanded clone.

abundance: NA; d_gene: NA; v_gene: TRBV18; len: 13; j_gene: TRBJ1-2; CDR3nt: TGTGCCAGCTCACCTGAACAGGGTGGCGGCTACACCTTC; CDR3aa: CASSPEQGGGYTF
abundance: NA; d_gene: TRBD1; v_gene: TRBV6-1; len: 15; j_gene: TRBJ1-4; CDR3nt: TGTGCCAGCAGTAACCGACAGGGGTCTAATGAAAAACTGTTTTTT; CDR3aa: CASSNRQGSNEKLFF
abundance: NA; d_gene: TRBD1; v_gene: TRBV7-2; len: 14; j_gene: TRBJ2-1; CDR3nt: TGTGCCAGCAGGGATACAGGGGTTAGGAATGAGCAGTTCTTC; CDR3aa: CASRDTGVRNEQFF
abundance: few; d_gene: NA; v_gene: TRBV7-9; len: 14; j_gene: TRBJ1-1; CDR3nt: TGTGCCAGCAGCGCACGCGGGGTGGTGACTGAAGCTTTCTTT; CDR3aa: CASSARGVVTEAFF
abundance: once; d_gene: TRBD1; v_gene: TRBV2; len: 19; j_gene: TRBJ1-4; CDR3nt: TGTGCCAGCAGTGGTCCGGGACAGCTTCGAATGGGAGAGAATGAAAAACTGTTTTTT; CDR3aa: CASSGPGQLRMGENEKLFF
abundance: NA; d_gene: TRBD2; v_gene: TRBV14; len: 15; j_gene: TRBJ2-2; CDR3nt: TGTGCCAGCAGCCGACAGACTAGCTCCACCGGGGAGCTGTTTTTT; CDR3aa: CASSRQTSSTGELFF
abundance: NA; d_gene: NA; v_gene: TRBV7-2; len: 15; j_gene: TRBJ1-6; CDR3nt: TGTGCCAGCAGCTTCCAGGGCTCCTATAATTCACCCCTCCACTTT; CDR3aa: CASSFQGSYNSPLHF
abundance: NA; d_gene: TRBD2; v_gene: TRBV4-1; len: 19; j_gene: TRBJ2-6; CDR3nt: TGCGCCAGCAGCCAAGATTGGGGGGGGGAGTTCTCTGGGGCCAACGTCCTGACTTTC; CDR3aa: CASSQDWGGEFSGANVLTF
abundance: NA; d_gene: NA; v_gene: TRBV7-9; len: 14; j_gene: TRBJ2-5; CDR3nt: TGTGCCAGCAGCTTAGCGACCGGGAAAGAGACCCAGTACTTC; CDR3aa: CASSLATGKETQYF
abundance: NA; d_gene: NA; v_gene: TRBV29-1; len: 15; j_gene: TRBJ2-7; CDR3nt: TGCAGCGTTGTGCCTATGGGGTGGGGGGCCTACGAGCAGTACTTC; CDR3aa: CSVVPMGWGAYEQYF
abundance: NA; d_gene: TRBD2; v_gene: TRBV7-2; len: 15; j_gene: TRBJ2-1; CDR3nt: TGTGCCAGCACCATAAGAGCGGGAGGTTCCAATGAGCAGTTCTTC; CDR3aa: CASTIRAGGSNEQFF
abundance: NA; d_gene: NA; v_gene: TRBV11-1; len: 14; j_gene: TRBJ2-4; CDR3nt: TGTGCCAGCAGCTCCAGGATCGTCAAAAACATTCAGTACTTC; CDR3aa: CASSSRIVKNIQYF
abundance: once; d_gene: NA; v_gene: TRBV4-1; len: 16; j_gene: TRBJ1-4; CDR3nt: TGCGCCAGCAGCCAAGATATTCGGGGGGCGTCTGAAAAACTGTTTTTT; CDR3aa: CASSQDIRGASEKLFF
abundance: NA; d_gene: NA; v_gene: TRBV19; len: 16; j_gene: TRBJ2-5; CDR3nt: TGTGCCAGTAGTTTACGGACTGGGATCGGAGTGGAGACCCAGTACTTC; CDR3aa: CASSLRTGIGVETQYF
abundance: NA; d_gene: TRBD2; v_gene: TRBV5-1; len: 16; j_gene: TRBJ2-3; CDR3nt: TGCGCCAGCAGCTTCGGACTAGCCGTGGGCACAGATACGCAGTATTTT; CDR3aa: CASSFGLAVGTDTQYF
abundance: NA; d_gene: TRBD2; v_gene: TRBV18; len: 17; j_gene: TRBJ2-3; CDR3nt: TGTGCCAGCTCACCGGCCTTAGCGGGAGAGGGGACAGATACGCAGTATTTT; CDR3aa: CASSPALAGEGTDTQYF
abundance: NA; d_gene: TRBD2; v_gene: TRBV5-1; len: 17; j_gene: TRBJ2-7; CDR3nt: TGCGCCAGCAGTCCTAGGACTAGCGGGAGGCCGAACTACGAGCAGTACTTC; CDR3aa: CASSPRTSGRPNYEQYF
abundance: NA; d_gene: NA; v_gene: TRBV5-1; len: 16; j_gene: TRBJ2-1; CDR3nt: TGCGCCAGCAGCGGGGTGGGGCAGAGCTCCTACAATGAGCAGTTCTTC; CDR3aa: CASSGVGQSSYNEQFF
abundance: NA; d_gene: NA; v_gene: TRBV19; len: 14; j_gene: TRBJ1-6; CDR3nt: TGTGCCACCCGGTCCGGACAGCAAAATTCACCCCTCCACTTT; CDR3aa: CATRSGQQNSPLHF
abundance: few; d_gene: TRBD1; v_gene: TRBV5-8; len: 15; j_gene: TRBJ1-4; CDR3nt: TGTGCCAGCAGACCTAGACAGGGGGCTGATGAAAAACTGTTTTTT; CDR3aa: CASRPRQGADEKLFF
abundance: once; d_gene: NA; v_gene: TRBV7-2; len: 13; j_gene: TRBJ2-3; CDR3nt: TGTGCCAGCAGCTTATCGAGGGAAGATACGCAGTATTTT; CDR3aa: CASSLSREDTQYF
abundance: NA; d_gene: NA; v_gene: TRBV5-4; len: 14; j_gene: TRBJ2-5; CDR3nt: TGTGCCAGCAGCCTCAGCGGGCGGCAAGAGACCCAGTACTTC; CDR3aa: CASSLSGRQETQYF
abundance: NA; d_gene: NA; v_gene: TRBV6-5; len: 13; j_gene: TRBJ1-1; CDR3nt: TGTGCCAGCAGCCGACAGATGAACACTGAAGCTTTCTTT; CDR3aa: CASSRQMNTEAFF
abundance: NA; d_gene: NA; v_gene: TRBV18; len: 15; j_gene: TRBJ2-5; CDR3nt: TGTGCCAGCTCACCACCTCATACAGACAGAGAGACCCAGTACTTC; CDR3aa: CASSPPHTDRETQYF
abundance: NA; d_gene: NA; v_gene: TRBV19; len: 15; j_gene: TRBJ2-2; CDR3nt: TGTGCCAGTAGGGCACAGAGCAAAAACACCGGGGAGCTGTTTTTT; CDR3aa: CASRAQSKNTGELFF
abundance: once; d_gene: TRBD1; v_gene: TRBV12-5; len: 18; j_gene: TRBJ2-7; CDR3nt: TGTGCTAGTGCCGACAGGGTTACCGGTGACGTGAGCTCCTACGAGCAGTACTTC; CDR3aa: CASADRVTGDVSSYEQYF
abundance: NA; d_gene: TRBD2; v_gene: TRBV7-2; len: 15; j_gene: TRBJ2-2; CDR3nt: TGTGCCAGCAGCTTAGAGGCTAGCGGGATCGGGGAGCTGTTTTTT; CDR3aa: CASSLEASGIGELFF
abundance: NA; d_gene: TRBD2; v_gene: TRBV2; len: 16; j_gene: TRBJ2-1; CDR3nt: TGTGCCAGCAGGGGGGGGCTAGCGGGAGAGGCGAATGAGCAGTTCTTC; CDR3aa: CASRGGLAGEANEQFF
abundance: NA; d_gene: TRBD1; v_gene: TRBV28; len: 13; j_gene: TRBJ1-1; CDR3nt: TGTGCCAGCAGTCCGACAGGGTCCACTGAAGCTTTCTTT; CDR3aa: CASSPTGSTEAFF
abundance: NA; d_gene: TRBD1; v_gene: TRBV19; len: 15; j_gene: TRBJ1-5; CDR3nt: TGTGCCAGTAGTGGGGACAGGGGTGGAAATCAGCCCCAGCATTTT; CDR3aa: CASSGDRGGNQPQHF
abundance: NA; d_gene: NA; v_gene: TRBV19; len: 15; j_gene: TRBJ1-5; CDR3nt: TGTGCCAGTAGTATAGGAGAGTATAGCAATCAGCCCCAGCATTTT; CDR3aa: CASSIGEYSNQPQHF
abundance: NA; d_gene: TRBD2; v_gene: TRBV30; len: 16; j_gene: TRBJ2-7; CDR3nt: TGTGCCTGGAGTGTACGGTTTAGCGGGGGGTTCTACGAGCAGTACTTC; CDR3aa: CAWSVRFSGGFYEQYF
abundance: NA; d_gene: TRBD1; v_gene: TRBV13; len: 14; j_gene: TRBJ2-1; CDR3nt: TGTGCCAGCCACTCGGGACAGGTCTACAATGAGCAGTTCTTC; CDR3aa: CASHSGQVYNEQFF
abundance: once; d_gene: NA; v_gene: TRBV5-6; len: 16; j_gene: TRBJ2-7; CDR3nt: TGTGCCAGCAGCCTGGGGACTCCCAATCACAAGGGCGAGCAGTACTTC; CDR3aa: CASSLGTPNHKGEQYF
abundance: few; d_gene: NA; v_gene: TRBV5-1; len: 13; j_gene: TRBJ1-4; CDR3nt: TGCGCCAGCAGCCCCGACAGATTTGGGAAACTGTTTTTT; CDR3aa: CASSPDRFGKLFF
abundance: NA; d_gene: NA; v_gene: TRBV9; len: 15; j_gene: TRBJ2-2; CDR3nt: TGTGCCAGCAGCGCCGGACTTTTAAACACCGGGGAGCTGTTTTTT; CDR3aa: CASSAGLLNTGELFF
abundance: NA; d_gene: NA; v_gene: TRBV7-8; len: 15; j_gene: TRBJ1-4; CDR3nt: TGTGCCAGCAGCTCTAGAGTTGAGAGTGATGAAAAACTGTTTTTT; CDR3aa: CASSSRVESDEKLFF
abundance: NA; d_gene: TRBD1; v_gene: TRBV11-2; len: 15; j_gene: TRBJ1-4; CDR3nt: TGTGCCAGCAGCCCAGACAGGGGGCGAGAAGAAAAACTGTTTTTT; CDR3aa: CASSPDRGREEKLFF
abundance: NA; d_gene: TRBD2; v_gene: TRBV15; len: 14; j_gene: TRBJ2-3; CDR3nt: TGTGCCACCAGTAAGGGACTAGCGGCAGATACGCAGTATTTT; CDR3aa: CATSKGLAADTQYF
abundance: NA; d_gene: TRBD2; v_gene: TRBV19; len: 16; j_gene: TRBJ2-5; CDR3nt: TGTGCCAGTAGTATACTCGCGGGAGGGCCTCAAGAGACCCAGTACTTC; CDR3aa: CASSILAGGPQETQYF
abundance: NA; d_gene: NA; v_gene: TRBV10-3; len: 12; j_gene: TRBJ2-7; CDR3nt: TGTGCCAGCCGGTTAGGGGTAGGCGAGCAGTACTTC; CDR3aa: CASRLGVGEQYF
abundance: NA; d_gene: TRBD2; v_gene: TRBV4-2; len: 17; j_gene: TRBJ2-1; CDR3nt: TGTGCCAGCAGCGAATCCGAGGGGAGGGGTTGGTACAATGAGCAGTTCTTC; CDR3aa: CASSESEGRGWYNEQFF
abundance: NA; d_gene: TRBD1; v_gene: TRBV5-1; len: 15; j_gene: TRBJ1-2; CDR3nt: TGCGCCAGCAGCGAGGGACAGGGAGGGAGCTATGGCTACACCTTC; CDR3aa: CASSEGQGGSYGYTF
abundance: NA; d_gene: NA; v_gene: TRBV19; len: 14; j_gene: TRBJ2-3; CDR3nt: TGTGCCAGTAGCCCAAGCGGGCCCACAGATACGCAGTATTTT; CDR3aa: CASSPSGPTDTQYF
abundance: once; d_gene: NA; v_gene: TRBV18; len: 14; j_gene: TRBJ2-2; CDR3nt: TGTGCCAGCTCACCACCGGCCCCGACCGGGGAGCTGTTTTTT; CDR3aa: CASSPPAPTGELFF
abundance: NA; d_gene: NA; v_gene: TRBV7-7; len: 13; j_gene: TRBJ2-1; CDR3nt: TGTGCTAGCAGTGGCGGGACCAACAATGAGCAGTTCTTC; CDR3aa: CASSGGTNNEQFF
abundance: few; d_gene: NA; v_gene: TRBV5-1; len: 15; j_gene: TRBJ2-3; CDR3nt: TGCGCCAGCCGAGCACAGGGTAGTAGAACAGATACGCAGTATTTT; CDR3aa: CASRAQGSRTDTQYF